Reported below is one T cell receptor beta chain. Its antigen remains unknown. This specimen comes from a study of T-cell reconstitution after alpha-beta-depleted transplantation in children. Study outcomes and limitations: T-cell counts and diversity were attributed mostly to newly produced T cells one year after transplant. Day-60 TCRbeta diversity that was high in some patients was derived from surviving recipient T cells and thymic progenitors. At around two months after transplant, the alpha-beta T cells were reportedly derived from several hundred expanded clones that came from non-depleted graft cells.

A TCRbeta library incorporating unique molecular identifiers was prepared. TCRdb reprocessed the PCR reads with MiXCR, giving one entry per CDR3 protein. The top ten hold about 2% of the sample, which has 500,000 to 750,000 distinct CDR3 sequences, approximately 12% seen once. Germline CDR1 SQVTM, CDR2 ANQGSEA. J was trimmed by 6 bases and V by 4 bases; bases with no gene match: 8. The CDR3 is 14 residues long. The sequence was obtained from a male patient younger than 18 who had a stem cell transplant for acute myeloid leukemia, so the T cells may come from the graft donor. Sequences were derived from PBMCs, mostly from graft donor cells, sampled 360 days after TCRalphabeta/CD19-depleted stem cell transplant. The chain is built from TRBV29-1 and TRBJ2-1, with 8 bases lining up with TRBD2. CDR3: CSVGMLAGRNEQFF. The CDR3 DNA follows: TGCAGCGTTGGGATGCTAGCGGGTCGCAATGAGCAGTTCTTC.